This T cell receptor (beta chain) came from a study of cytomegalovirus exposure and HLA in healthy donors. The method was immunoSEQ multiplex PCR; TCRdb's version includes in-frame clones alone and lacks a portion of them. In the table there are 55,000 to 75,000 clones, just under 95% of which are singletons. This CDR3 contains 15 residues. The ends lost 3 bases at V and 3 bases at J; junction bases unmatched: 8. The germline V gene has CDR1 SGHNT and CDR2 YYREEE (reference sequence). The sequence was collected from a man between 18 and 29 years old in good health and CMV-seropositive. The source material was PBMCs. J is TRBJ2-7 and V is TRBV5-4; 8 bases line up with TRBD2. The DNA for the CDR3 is TGTGCCAGCAGCTCGACGAGTAGCGGGGTCTACGAGCAGTACTTC. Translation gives CASSSTSSGVYEQYF. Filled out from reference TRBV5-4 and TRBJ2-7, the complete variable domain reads ETGVTQSPTHLIKTRGQQVTLRCSSQSGHNTVSWYQQALGQGPQFIFQYYREEENGRGNFPPRFSGLQFPNYSSELNVNALELDDSALYLCASSSTSSGVYEQYFGPGTRLTVT.